This T cell receptor beta chain is drawn from a study of T cell responses to AZD1222 COVID-19 vaccine. Notes on the study in general: As reported, nearly half of all spike-specific TCRs target variant regions that are unmutated. The donor group comprised mostly white British people and more females; the analysis possibly underestimated clonal diversity.

Trimming took 3 bases from V and 7 from J, leaving 13 bases between them. Germline CDR1 reads MNHEY; CDR2 reads SMNVEV (reference sequence). The CDR3 runs 15 residues. As to this clone: Its antigen is unidentified.

Sequenced by immunoSEQ multiplex PCR; TCRdb stores in-frame clones only, minus some. The data show roughly 150,000 clones, approximately 90% seen once. This TCR was recovered from an adult who received the AZD1222 COVID-19 vaccine. This specimen was peripheral blood, taken 28 days after the second AZD1222 dose. J is TRBJ1-6 and V is TRBV27; D perhaps matches TRBD1 (6 bases). CDR3 sequence (DNA): TGTGCCAGCAGTTTCCCGGGGGCTCAAAATTCACCCCTCCACTTT. It is translated as CASSFPGAQNSPLHF.